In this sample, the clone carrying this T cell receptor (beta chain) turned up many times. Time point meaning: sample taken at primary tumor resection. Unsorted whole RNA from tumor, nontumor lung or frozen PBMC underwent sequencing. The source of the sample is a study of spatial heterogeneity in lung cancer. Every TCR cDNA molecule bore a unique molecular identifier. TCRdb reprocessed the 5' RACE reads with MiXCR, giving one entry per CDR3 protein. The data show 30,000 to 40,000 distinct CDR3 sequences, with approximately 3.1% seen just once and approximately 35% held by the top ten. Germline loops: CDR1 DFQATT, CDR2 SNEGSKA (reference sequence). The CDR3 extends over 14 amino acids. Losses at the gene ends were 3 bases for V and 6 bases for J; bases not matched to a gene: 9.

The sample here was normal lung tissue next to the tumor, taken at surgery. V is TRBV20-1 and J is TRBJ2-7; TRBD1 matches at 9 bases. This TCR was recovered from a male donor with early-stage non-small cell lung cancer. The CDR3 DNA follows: TGCAGTGCTAGGTTCGGGACAGGGTTCGGCGAGCAGTACTTC. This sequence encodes CSARFGTGFGEQYF.